The 13 T cell receptor beta chains in this list originate from one sample, sequenced in a study of T cells in Graves' hyperthyroidism and ophthalmopathy. The TCR beta CDR3 regions underwent amplification using RNA transcripts as the source. HTBI primers drove first-round RT-PCR of the TCR CDR3. MiXCR, run by TCRdb on the multiplex PCR reads, gives a single entry per CDR3 protein. The data contain approximately 420,000 distinct CDR3 sequences, 15% of them seen just once; the ten biggest clones take up less than 35%. Sequencing was carried out using blood. Every receptor here comes from a woman aged 25 to 45 with Graves' hyperthyroidism.

This clonotype was picked up many times. The chain uses TRBV11-2 and TRBJ2-2, with a tentative D call TRBD2 (5 bases). Germline V lookup: CDR1 SGHAT, CDR2 FQNNGV. The CDR3 sequence is 14 residues long. The germline V and J ends were trimmed by 3 bases and 4 bases, with 9 bases remaining between them. CDR3 sequence reads: CASSFRDFTGELFF. The CDR3 region has the DNA TGTGCCAGCAGCTTCCGGGATTTCACCGGGGAGCTGTTTTTT.

This sequence joins TRBV12-3 or TRBV12-4 and TRBJ1-5; 7 bases match TRBD1. The ends lost 3 bases at V and 11 bases at J; junction bases unmatched: 19. CDR3 length: 17 amino acids. CDR3 sequence reads: CASSLVGRGDLQNSQHF. For the CDR3, the DNA is TGTGCCAGCAGTTTGGTTGGCAGGGGGGATTTACAGAACTCCCAGCATTTT.

This clonotype came up many times. V gene TRBV18 combines with J gene TRBJ2-5; D unclear. Germline loops: CDR1 KGHSH, CDR2 LQKENI. Trimming removed 5 bases at V and 5 bases at J, with 6 bases between. The CDR3 totals 11 residues. CDR3 residues: CASSSPETQYF. CDR3 nucleotide sequence: TGTGCCAGCTCATCCCCCGAGACCCAGTACTTC. The whole variable domain, remainder taken from reference TRBV18 and TRBJ2-5, is NAGVMQNPRHLVRRRGQEARLRCSPMKGHSHVYWYRQLPEEGLKFMVYLQKENIIDESGMPKERFSAEFPKEGPSILRIQQVVRGDSAAYFCASSSPETQYFGPGTRLLVL.

This rearrangement joins TRBV29-1 to TRBJ2-3, with 9 bases identical to TRBD2. In germline, CDR1 is SQVTM, CDR2 ANQGSEA. The CDR3 extends over 16 amino acids. The CDR3 coding sequence is TGCACCACGGGGGGGCGGGAGGGCCGCAGCACAGATACGCAGTATTTT. It yields the protein CTTGGREGRSTDTQYF.

This clonotype was recorded a few times. V and J are TRBV20-1 and TRBJ2-7; the match to TRBD1 covers 7 bases. CDR1 is DFQATT, CDR2 SNEGSKA, per germline (reference sequence). The CDR3 sequence is 15 residues long. V trimming: 2 bases; J trimming: 4 bases; junction bases outside the gene matches: 11. The CDR3 nucleotides read TGCAGTGCTAGACTCAGGGGGACAAGAACTTACGAGCAGTACTTC. Residues: CSARLRGTRTYEQYF.

The chain recombines TRBV29-1 with TRBJ2-2; possibly TRBD2 for D (5 bases). CDR3 length: 12 amino acids. CDR1 SQVTM and CDR2 ANQGSEA come from the germline V gene. Trimming shortened V by 3 bases and J by 5 bases, and 7 bases separated the two germline ends. CDR3 amino acids: CSVDPGTGELFF. The CDR3 DNA follows: TGCAGCGTTGATCCGGGGACCGGGGAGCTGTTTTTT.

This chain connects TRBV14 to TRBJ2-7; TRBD1 or TRBD2 may be the D gene (5 bases each). Per germline, CDR1 SGHDN and CDR2 FVKESK. V was clipped by 8 bases and J by 3 bases, with 11 bases between them. The CDR3 has 12 residues. CDR3 in DNA: TGTGCCAGCGGGGCGGGCCTCTACGAGCAGTACTTC. It yields the protein CASGAGLYEQYF. Variable domain in full (rest from reference TRBV14 and TRBJ2-7): EAGVTQFPSHSVIEKGQTVTLRCDPISGHDNLYWYRRVMGKEIKFLLHFVKESKQDESGMPNNRFLAERTGGTYSTLKVQPAELEDSGVYFCASGAGLYEQYFGPGTRLTVT.

This clonotype occurred a few times. This chain links TRBV11-2 with TRBJ2-2; no clear D gene. Per the germline V gene, CDR1 is SGHAT and CDR2 is FQNNGV. The V gene lost 7 bases and the J gene lost 5 bases, with 11 bases spanning the gap. CDR3 size: 13 residues. The CDR3 DNA sequence: TGTGCCAGCACCCGGTCCCGGACCGGGGAGCTGTTTTTT. It codes for CASTRSRTGELFF. The whole variable domain, remainder taken from reference TRBV11-2 and TRBJ2-2, is EAGVAQSPRYKIIEKRQSVAFWCNPISGHATLYWYQQILGQGPKLLIQFQNNGVVDDSQLPKDRFSAERLKGVDSTLKIQPAKLEDSAVYLCASTRSRTGELFFGEGSRLTVL.

Details on this clonotype: A much larger clone lies one base from this, so it may be a read error. This rearrangement joins TRBV12-3 or TRBV12-4 to TRBJ2-4; D perhaps matches TRBD2 (6 bases). V lost 7 bases, J lost 7 bases, and 20 bases lay in between. This CDR3 comprises 15 residues. CDR3 region: CASTLGGRRFNIQYF. CDR3 in DNA: TGTGCCAGCACCCTGGGGGGTAGACGTTTCAACATTCAGTACTTC.

In regard to this clonotype: A read error may be the cause here, since a much bigger clone is one base away. The V and J genes are TRBV6-5 and TRBJ1-3; D not resolved. This CDR3 is 11 amino acids long. Germline V gene lookup returns CDR1 MNHEY and CDR2 SVGAGI. The V and J ends lost 3 bases and 3 bases respectively, with 0 bases between them. This chain's CDR3 is CASSYGNTIYF. For the CDR3, the DNA is TGTGCCAGCAGTTATGGAAACACCATATATTTT.

Note on this clonotype: A much larger clone differs by one base, so this may be a read error. The chain is built from TRBV12-5 and TRBJ1-1; D remains unclear. The V gene lost 3 bases and the J gene lost 5 bases, with 10 bases spanning the gap. Per the germline V gene, CDR1 is LGHNT and CDR2 is FRNRAP. The CDR3 covers 13 residues. CDR3 sequence (DNA): TGTGCTAGTGGTTTCGCCCCCCTGACTGAAGCTTTCTTT. Amino acids: CASGFAPLTEAFF.

The CDR3 loop reads CSARTSGRDKQETQYF. Here the CDR3 DNA reads TGCAGTGCTAGGACCAGCGGGAGGGACAAGCAAGAGACCCAGTACTTC. The gene calls are TRBV20-1 and TRBJ2-5; 10 nucleotides agree with TRBD2. V lost 3 bases to trimming and J lost 2 bases; unmatched junction nucleotides: 9. The germline V gene has CDR1 DFQATT and CDR2 SNEGSKA (reference sequence). The CDR3 contains 16 residues.

The rearrangement joins TRBV6-1 to TRBJ1-1; D remains unclear. The CDR3 has 13 amino acids. Trimming removed 4 bases at V and 3 bases at J, with 9 bases between. Germline V gene data show CDR1 as MNHNS and CDR2 as SASEGT. This CDR3 is CASSVESHTEAFF. CDR3 DNA: TGTGCCAGCAGTGTTGAGTCGCACACTGAAGCTTTCTTT.